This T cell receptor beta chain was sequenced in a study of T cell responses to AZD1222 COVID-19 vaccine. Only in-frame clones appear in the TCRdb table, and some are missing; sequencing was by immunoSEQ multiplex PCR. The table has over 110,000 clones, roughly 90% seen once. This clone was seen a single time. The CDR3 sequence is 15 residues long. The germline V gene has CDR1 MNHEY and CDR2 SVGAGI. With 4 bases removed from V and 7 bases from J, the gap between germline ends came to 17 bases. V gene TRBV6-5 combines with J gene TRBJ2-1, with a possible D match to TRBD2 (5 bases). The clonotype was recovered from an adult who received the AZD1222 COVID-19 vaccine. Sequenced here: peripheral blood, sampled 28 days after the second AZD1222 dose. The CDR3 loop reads CASSSPAGSQNEQFF. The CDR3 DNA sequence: TGTGCCAGCAGTTCCCCCGCGGGTAGTCAGAATGAGCAGTTCTTC.